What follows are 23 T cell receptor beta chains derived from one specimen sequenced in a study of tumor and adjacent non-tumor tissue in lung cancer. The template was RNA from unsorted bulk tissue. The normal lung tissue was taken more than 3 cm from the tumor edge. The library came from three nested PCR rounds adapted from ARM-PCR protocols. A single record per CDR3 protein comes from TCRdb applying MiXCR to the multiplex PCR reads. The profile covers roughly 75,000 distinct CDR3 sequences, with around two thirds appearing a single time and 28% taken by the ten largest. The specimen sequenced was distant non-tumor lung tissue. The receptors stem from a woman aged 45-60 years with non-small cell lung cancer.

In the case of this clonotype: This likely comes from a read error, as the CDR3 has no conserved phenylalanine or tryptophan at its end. The CDR3 DNA reads as TGCAGTGCTTCCTCTACCGAGACTAGCAGGGGACTAGATACGCAGTATCTT. It yields the protein CSASSTETSRGLDTQYL. The chain combines TRBV20-1 with TRBJ2-3; perhaps TRBD2 as D (7 bases). The germline V gene has CDR1 DFQATT and CDR2 SNEGSKA (reference sequence). This CDR3 has 17 amino acids. Trimming took 5 bases from V and 5 from J, leaving 26 bases between them.

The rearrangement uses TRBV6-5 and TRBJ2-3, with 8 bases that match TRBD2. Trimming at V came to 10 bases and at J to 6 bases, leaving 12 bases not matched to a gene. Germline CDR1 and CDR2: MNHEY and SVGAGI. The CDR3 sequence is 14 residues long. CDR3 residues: CATSRGGSKDTQYF. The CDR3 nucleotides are TGTGCCACCTCCCGGGGGGGGTCGAAGGATACGCAGTATTTT.

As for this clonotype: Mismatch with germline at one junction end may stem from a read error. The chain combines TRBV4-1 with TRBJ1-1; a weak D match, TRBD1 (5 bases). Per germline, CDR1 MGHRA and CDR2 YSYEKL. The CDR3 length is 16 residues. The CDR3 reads CASSQDRCRANTDAFF. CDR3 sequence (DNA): TGCGCCAGCAGCCAAGATCGCTGCAGGGCGAACACTGATGCTTTCTTT.

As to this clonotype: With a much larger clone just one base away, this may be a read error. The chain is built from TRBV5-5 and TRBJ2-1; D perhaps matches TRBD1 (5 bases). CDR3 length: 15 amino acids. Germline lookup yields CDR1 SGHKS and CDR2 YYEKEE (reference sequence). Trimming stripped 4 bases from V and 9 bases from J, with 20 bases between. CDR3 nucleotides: TGTGCCAGCAGCGTAACTCCCAGGGTGGAGATTGAGCAGTTCTTC. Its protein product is CASSVTPRVEIEQFF. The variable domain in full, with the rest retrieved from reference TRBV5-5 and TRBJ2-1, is DAGVTQSPTHLIKTRGQQVTLRCSPISGHKSVSWYQQVLGQGPQFIFQYYEKEERGRGNFPDRFSARQFPNYSSELNVNALLLGDSALYLCASSVTPRVEIEQFFGPGTRLTVL.

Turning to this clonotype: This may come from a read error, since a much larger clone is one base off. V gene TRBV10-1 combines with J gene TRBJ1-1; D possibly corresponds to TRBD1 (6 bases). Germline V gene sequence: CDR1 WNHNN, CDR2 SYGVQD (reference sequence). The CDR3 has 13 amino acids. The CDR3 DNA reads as TGCACCAGCAGGGAGAACAGGGACACTGAAGCTTTCTTT. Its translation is CTSRENRDTEAFF.

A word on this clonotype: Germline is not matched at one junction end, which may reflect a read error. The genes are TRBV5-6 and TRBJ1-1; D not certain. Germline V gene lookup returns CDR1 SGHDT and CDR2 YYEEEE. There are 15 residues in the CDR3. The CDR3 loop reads CASSSTRKGNTEAFF. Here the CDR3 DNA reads TGTGCCAGCAGCTCAACACGGAAAGGAAATACTGAAGCATTCTTT.

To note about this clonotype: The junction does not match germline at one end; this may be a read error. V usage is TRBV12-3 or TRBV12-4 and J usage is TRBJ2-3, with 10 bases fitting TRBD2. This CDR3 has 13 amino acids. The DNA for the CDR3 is TGTGCCAGTCTAGCGGGAGTTATAGACACGCAGTGTTTT. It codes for CASLAGVIDTQCF.

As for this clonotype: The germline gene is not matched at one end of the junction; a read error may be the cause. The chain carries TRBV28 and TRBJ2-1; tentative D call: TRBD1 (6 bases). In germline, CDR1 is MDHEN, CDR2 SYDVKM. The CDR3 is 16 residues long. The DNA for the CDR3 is TGTGCCAGCAGGGCGACAGGAGATCTCTCCTACAATGAGCTGTTCTTC. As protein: CASRATGDLSYNELFF.

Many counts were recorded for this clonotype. CDR3 loop: CASRGGNQPQHF. CDR3 bases: TGTGCCAGCAGGGGGGGCAATCAGCCCCAGCATTTT. The chain links TRBV28 to TRBJ1-5; D is perhaps TRBD1 (5 bases). Trimming removed 6 bases from V and 2 bases from J, with 5 bases in between. Germline CDR1 reads MDHEN; CDR2 reads SYDVKM. This CDR3 is built from 12 residues.

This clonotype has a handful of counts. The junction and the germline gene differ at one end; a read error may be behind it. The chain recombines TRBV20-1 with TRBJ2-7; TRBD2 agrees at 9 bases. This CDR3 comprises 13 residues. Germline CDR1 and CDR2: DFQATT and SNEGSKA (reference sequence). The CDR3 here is CSASAGGPSERYF. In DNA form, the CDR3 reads TGCAGTGCTAGTGCGGGAGGGCCCTCTGAGCGGTACTTC.

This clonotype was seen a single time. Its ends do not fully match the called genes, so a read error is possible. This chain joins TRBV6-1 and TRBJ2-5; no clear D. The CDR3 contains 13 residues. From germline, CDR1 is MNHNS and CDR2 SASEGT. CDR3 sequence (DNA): TGTGCCAGCAGTGAAAATGGGCTGGAGACCCATTACTTC. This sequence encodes CASSENGLETHYF.

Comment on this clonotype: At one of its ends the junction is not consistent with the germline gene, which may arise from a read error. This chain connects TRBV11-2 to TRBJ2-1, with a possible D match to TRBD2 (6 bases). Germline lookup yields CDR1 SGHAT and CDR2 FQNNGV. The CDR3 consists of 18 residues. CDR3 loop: CASGLRLAVSSSYNEQFF. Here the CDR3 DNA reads TGTGCCAGCGGCTTACGATTAGCGGTGTCGAGCTCCTATAATGAGCAGTTCTTC.

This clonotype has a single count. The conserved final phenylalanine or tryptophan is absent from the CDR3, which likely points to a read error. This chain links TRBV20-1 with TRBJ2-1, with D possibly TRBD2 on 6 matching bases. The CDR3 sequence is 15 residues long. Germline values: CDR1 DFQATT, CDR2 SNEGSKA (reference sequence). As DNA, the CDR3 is TGCAGTGTTAGAGACCGGGGGAGCCCTTACAATGAGCAGTTCTTA. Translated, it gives CSVRDRGSPYNEQFL.

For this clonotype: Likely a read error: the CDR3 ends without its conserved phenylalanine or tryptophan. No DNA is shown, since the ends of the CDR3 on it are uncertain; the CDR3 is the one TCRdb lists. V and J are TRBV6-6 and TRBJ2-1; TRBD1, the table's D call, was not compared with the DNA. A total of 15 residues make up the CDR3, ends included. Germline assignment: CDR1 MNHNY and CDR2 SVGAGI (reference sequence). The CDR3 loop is CASSYSPNREQGDFY.

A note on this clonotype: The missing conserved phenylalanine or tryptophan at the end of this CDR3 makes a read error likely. The CDR3 sequence: CASSYGQGTGELFI. The CDR3 DNA follows: TGCGCCAGCAGCTATGGACAGGGCACCGGGGAGCTGTTTATT. V is TRBV4-1 and J is TRBJ2-2; the match to TRBD1 covers 8 bases. CDR3 length equals 14 residues. CDR1 and CDR2 (germline): MGHRA, YSYEKL. Unmatched junction bases numbered 3, after V lost 5 bases and J lost 4 bases.

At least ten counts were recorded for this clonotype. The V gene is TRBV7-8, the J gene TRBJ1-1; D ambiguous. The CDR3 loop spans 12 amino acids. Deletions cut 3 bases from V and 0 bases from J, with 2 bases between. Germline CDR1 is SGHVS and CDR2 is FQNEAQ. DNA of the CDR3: TGTGCCAGCAGCTTGATGAACACTGAAGCTTTCTTT. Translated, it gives CASSLMNTEAFF.

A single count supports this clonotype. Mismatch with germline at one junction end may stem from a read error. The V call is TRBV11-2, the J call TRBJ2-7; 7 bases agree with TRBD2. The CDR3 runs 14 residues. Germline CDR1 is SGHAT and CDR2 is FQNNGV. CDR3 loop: CASSSLGGSYEQYF. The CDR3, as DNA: TGTGCCAGCAGCTCGTTGGGGGGGTCCTACGAACAGTACTTC.

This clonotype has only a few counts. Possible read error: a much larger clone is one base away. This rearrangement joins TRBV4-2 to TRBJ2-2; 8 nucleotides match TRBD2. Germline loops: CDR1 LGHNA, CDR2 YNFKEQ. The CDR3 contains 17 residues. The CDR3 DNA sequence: TGTGCCAGCACCCAAGATCCGTTACTAGCGGTCACCGGGGAGCTGTTTTTT. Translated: CASTQDPLLAVTGELFF.

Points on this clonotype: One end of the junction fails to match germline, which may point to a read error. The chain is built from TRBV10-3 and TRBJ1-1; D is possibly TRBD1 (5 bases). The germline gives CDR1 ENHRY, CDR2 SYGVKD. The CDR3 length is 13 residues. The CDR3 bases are TGTGCCATCAGTGAAAACCAGGGCACTGAAGCTCTCTTT. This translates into CAISENQGTEALF.

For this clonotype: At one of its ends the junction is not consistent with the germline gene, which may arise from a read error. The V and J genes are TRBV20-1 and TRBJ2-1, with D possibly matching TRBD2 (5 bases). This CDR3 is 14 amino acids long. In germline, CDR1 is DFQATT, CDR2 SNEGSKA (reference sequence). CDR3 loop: CSARVILVSYEQFF. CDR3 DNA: TGCAGTGCTAGAGTAATACTAGTGAGCTATGAGCAGTTTTTC.

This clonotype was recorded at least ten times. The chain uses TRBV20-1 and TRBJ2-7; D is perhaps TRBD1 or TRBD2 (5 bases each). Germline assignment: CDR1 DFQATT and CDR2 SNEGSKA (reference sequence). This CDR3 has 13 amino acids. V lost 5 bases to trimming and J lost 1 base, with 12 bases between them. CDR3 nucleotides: TGCAGTGCTGTCCGGGACGGATCCTACGAGCAGTACTTC. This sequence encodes CSAVRDGSYEQYF.

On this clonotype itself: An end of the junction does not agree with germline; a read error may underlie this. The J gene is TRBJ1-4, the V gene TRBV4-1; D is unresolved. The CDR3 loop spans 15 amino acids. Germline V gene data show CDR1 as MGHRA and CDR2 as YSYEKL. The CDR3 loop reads CTSNQVAGFNEKPFF. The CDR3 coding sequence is TGCACCAGCAACCAAGTGGCGGGGTTTAATGAAAAACCGTTTTTT.

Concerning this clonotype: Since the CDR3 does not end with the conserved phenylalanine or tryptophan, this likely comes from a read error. The CDR3 region has the DNA TGCAGTGCTAGACAAACTACTGGGCAGTTCCTC. Encoded protein: CSARQTTGQFL. The chain joins TRBV20-1 to TRBJ2-1; D is undetermined. Germline V gene sequence: CDR1 DFQATT, CDR2 SNEGSKA (reference sequence). V dropped 2 bases and J dropped 12 bases, with 11 bases sitting between them. The CDR3 runs to 11 residues.